The sequence of this TCR beta chain was determined in a study of blood T cell repertoires in COVID-19. Sequenced by immunoSEQ multiplex PCR; TCRdb stores in-frame clones only, minus some. The repertoire holds 150,000 or so clones, with approximately 80% as singletons. Germline V gene sequence: CDR1 SEHNR, CDR2 FQNEAQ (reference sequence). J lost 0 bases, V lost 7 bases, and 8 bases had no gene match. The length of the CDR3 is 15 residues. Seattle participants joined during active infection and were tracked over time. The rearrangement joins TRBV7-9 to TRBJ1-1; 7 bases agree with TRBD1. The receptor comes from a woman in her sixties with COVID-19, enrolled during active disease. Sample: peripheral blood. As DNA, the CDR3 is TGTGCCAGCAACATCGAGGACAGGCTGAACACTGAAGCTTTCTTT. Encoded protein: CASNIEDRLNTEAFF.